This T cell receptor (beta chain) was documented in a study of blood T cell repertoires in COVID-19. The protocol was immunoSEQ multiplex PCR, while the TCRdb copy is restricted to in-frame clones and leaves out a portion. The data contain under 250,000 clones, just over 85% of them singletons. Germline V gene data show CDR1 as MNHEY and CDR2 as SVGAGI. The CDR3 spans 14 residues. The V segment lost 6 bases and the J segment 0 bases; nucleotides outside the gene matches: 1. The sequencing input was peripheral blood. The chain carries TRBV6-5 and TRBJ1-5; 8 bases are shared with TRBD1. The sequence was collected from an elderly man with acute or convalescent COVID-19. The CDR3 here is CASRTGASNQPQHF. CDR3 coding DNA: TGTGCCAGCAGGACAGGGGCTAGCAATCAGCCCCAGCATTTT.